This TCR beta chain was identified during a study of cytotoxic CD8 clonotypes in ibrutinib-treated CLL. Study-wide background: IGHV unmutated under 18; relapsed/refractory around twelve; treatment-naive about 15.

The J segment lost 0 bases and the V segment lost 2 bases, leaving 2 bases of the junction unmatched. The length of the CDR3 is 14 residues. Germline V gene data show CDR1 as SGDLS and CDR2 as YYNGEE. Overall study results and limits: The public clonotypes identified were infrequent and showed contraction or stability on treatment. Baseline values of clonality outstripped age-matched healthy donors and followed circulating CD8+ T-cell counts.

Investigators sought sequencing depths of between 1 in 200,000 and 1 in 1 million T cells. Repertoires were generated with immunoSEQ multiplex PCR, while TCRdb's copy carries only in-frame clones and drops some. The repertoire holds tens of thousands of clones, with approximately 69% as singletons. Worth noting for this clone: Its target is unknown.

The material sequenced was PBMCs, taken before ibrutinib treatment. This clonotype originated in a human donor with chronic lymphocytic leukemia. The J gene is TRBJ2-7, the V gene TRBV9, with 7 bases lining up with TRBD2. CDR3 region: CASSVGTNSYEQYF. The CDR3, as DNA: TGTGCCAGCAGCGTCGGGACTAACTCCTACGAGCAGTACTTC.